This T cell receptor (beta chain) emerged from a study of glioma-infiltrating T cells after dendritic cell vaccination (dated by TCRdb to the mid-2010s). For the study in its entirety: Of the roughly 15 glioblastoma patients in the cohort, all drawn from Phase I and II dendritic cell vaccination trials, 9 were newly diagnosed and 6 had recurrent disease. Autologous tumor lysate-pulsed dendritic cell vaccination was administered to the patients between about 2003 and 2013. The vaccine was prepared from monocyte-derived dendritic cells that were cultured for more than six days with IL-4 and GM-CSF and then pulsed overnight with autologous tumor lysate. Patients received three intradermal dendritic cell vaccine injections at biweekly intervals in the arm below the axilla. In glioblastoma patients vaccinated with dendritic cells, deep sequencing of TCR beta CDR3 regions served to measure tumor-infiltrating lymphocyte content and to compare repertoires between tumor and blood. Survival after dendritic cell vaccination was correlated with TCR sequencing metrics such as TIL content and the overlap between tumor and blood repertoires.

The paper's findings and limits, for the study overall: The three-group TCR overlap response model was characterized as speculative, and prospective validation of the model was stated to be required. The cohort was small and heterogeneous, and full blood and tumor sets were available for few patients, with initial-recurrent tumor pairs available for even fewer patients. No direct relationship between TCR clonality and survival was found, suggesting that a diverse polyclonal response may matter. After dendritic cell vaccination, a higher estimated pretreatment TIL content predicted longer time to progression and longer overall survival.

What the time point label conveys for this sample: after dendritic cell vaccination, including at tumor progression/relapse. Selection of patients required sufficient residual fresh-frozen tumor tissue and over two years of available survival data. Although molecular status otherwise differed among the glioblastoma patients, no patient had an isocitrate dehydrogenase mutation. PBMC were collected before vaccination, two weeks after the third vaccination, and at tumor progression if progression occurred. Genomic DNA was extracted with the Qiagen DNeasy Blood extraction Kit. The CDR3 contains 10 residues, cysteine and phenylalanine counted. Only CDR3 DNA is held: 30 bases, read in frame from base 1. The germline ends are 3 bases apart after V is trimmed by 6 bases and J by 1 base. CDR1 and CDR2 are drawn from the germline V gene (reference sequence): DFQATT, SNEGSKA. TCRB CDR3 regions were amplified from about 2 ug genomic DNA, or all available DNA if less, using the immunoSEQ assay. For multiplex PCR, 60 forward primers for TCR V beta segments and 13 reverse primers for J beta segments were used. Synthetic control templates were spiked into each sample at limiting dilution to estimate reads per starting template. Reads of 87 bp were generated by sequencing on the Illumina HiSeq System. In the authors' own workflow: PCR and sequencing errors were removed by a nearest neighbor algorithm that merged closely related sequences. TCR overlap was measured as the percentage of unique tumor TCR beta sequences also present in the same patient's peripheral blood. TCRdb mirrors the immuneACCESS table, restricted to in-frame sequences. Some clones are absent from its copies; in checked studies, under half trace to an unresolved V gene, and the reason for the others is unknown. The V and J calls and clone size were taken over from that table, and D and trimming were inferred from the DNA. This sample gives over 65,000 clones in total; roughly 85% of them show up just once. The ten biggest clones cover 8.5% of the sample.

As for this clone: Its antigen target is currently unknown. Base quality data are lacking; no much larger clone is found one base away.

The chain joins TRBV20-1 to TRBJ2-5; the D gene cannot be named for sure. The origin of this receptor is a human donor with glioblastoma. The sequenced sample was blood, obtained after dendritic cell vaccination. The nucleotides read TGCAGTGCCTTCCAAGAGACCCAGTACTTC. This translates into CSAFQETQYF.